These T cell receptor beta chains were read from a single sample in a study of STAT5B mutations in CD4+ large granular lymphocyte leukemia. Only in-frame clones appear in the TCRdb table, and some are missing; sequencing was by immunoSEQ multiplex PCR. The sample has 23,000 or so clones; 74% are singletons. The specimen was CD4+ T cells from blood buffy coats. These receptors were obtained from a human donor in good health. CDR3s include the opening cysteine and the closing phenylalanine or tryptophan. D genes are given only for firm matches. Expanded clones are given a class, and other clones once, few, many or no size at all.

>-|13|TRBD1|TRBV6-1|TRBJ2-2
TGTGCCAGCGACAGGGGGAACACCGGGGAGCTGTTTTTT
CASDRGNTGELFF
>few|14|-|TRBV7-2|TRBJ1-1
TGTGCCAGCAGCATCAGGGGTAGGGACACTGAAGCTTTCTTT
CASSIRGRDTEAFF
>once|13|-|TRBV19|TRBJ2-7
TGTGCCAGTAGTATCGGGGATTACTACGAGCAGTACTTC
CASSIGDYYEQYF
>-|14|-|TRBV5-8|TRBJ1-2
TGTGCCAGCAGCCCCGGCGGGGTGCGGTATGGCTACACCTTC
CASSPGGVRYGYTF
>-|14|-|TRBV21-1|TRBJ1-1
TGTGCCAGCAGCAAAGGGCAGCAACACACTGAAGCTTTCTTT
CASSKGQQHTEAFF
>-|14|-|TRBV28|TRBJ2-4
TGTGCCAGCAGTTTGAGGACGGCCGAAAACATTCAGTACTTC
CASSLRTAENIQYF
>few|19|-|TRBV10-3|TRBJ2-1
TGTGCCATCAGTGAAGAGGGAGGCCCTTCTTTATCCTCCTACAATGAGCAGTTCTTC
CAISEEGGPSLSSYNEQFF
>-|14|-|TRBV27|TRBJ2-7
TGTGCCAGCAGGTTGACGGGACCGACCTACGAGCAGTACTTC
CASRLTGPTYEQYF
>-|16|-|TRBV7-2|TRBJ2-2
TGTGCCAGCAGCTTAGATGGCGGGGCGTGGACCGGGGAGCTGTTTTTT
CASSLDGGAWTGELFF
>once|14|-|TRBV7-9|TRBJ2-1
TGTGCCAGGGGTGGGTCTACTTCCTACAATGAGCAGTTCTTC
CARGGSTSYNEQFF
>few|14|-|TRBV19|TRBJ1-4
TGTGCCACAACGGGTGGTCCCGACGGTGAAAAACTGTTTTTT
CATTGGPDGEKLFF
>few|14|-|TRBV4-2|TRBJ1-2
TGTGCAGCAACCAAACAAGGGGATTACTATGGCTACACCTTC
CAATKQGDYYGYTF
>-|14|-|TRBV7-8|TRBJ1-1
TGTGCCAGCACCCCACAGCGTATGAACACTGAAGCTTTCTTT
CASTPQRMNTEAFF
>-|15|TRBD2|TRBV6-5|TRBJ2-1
TGTGCCAGCAGAACCGGGGGGGGCCCTCCCAATGAGCAGTTCTTC
CASRTGGGPPNEQFF
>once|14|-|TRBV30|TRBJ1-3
TGTGCCTGGAGTGTGTCGACTTCTGGAAACACCATATATTTT
CAWSVSTSGNTIYF
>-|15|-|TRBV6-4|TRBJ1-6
TGTGCCAGCAGGGACACTGACAAGGGTAATTCACCCCTCCACTTT
CASRDTDKGNSPLHF
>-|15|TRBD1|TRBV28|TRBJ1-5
TGTGCCAGCAGTCGGCCGGGACAGGGGGCTCAGCCCCAGCATTTT
CASSRPGQGAQPQHF
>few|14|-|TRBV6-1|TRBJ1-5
TGTGCCAGCTCTTGGAAGGAAAGCAATCAGCCCCAGCATTTT
CASSWKESNQPQHF
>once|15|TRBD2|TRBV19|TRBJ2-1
TGTGCCAGTAGTACCCGACTAGCGGAATACAATGAGCAGTTCTTC
CASSTRLAEYNEQFF
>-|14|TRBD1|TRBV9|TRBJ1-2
TGTGCCAGCAGCGAAGGGGGCAGGGACTATGGCTACACCTTC
CASSEGGRDYGYTF
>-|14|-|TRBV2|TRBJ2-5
TGTGCCAGCAGGGGAGGGACAGTCCAAGAGACCCAGTACTTC
CASRGGTVQETQYF
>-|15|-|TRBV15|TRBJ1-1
TGTGCCACCAGCGTGTCTAGGGTTGGGAACACTGAAGCTTTCTTT
CATSVSRVGNTEAFF
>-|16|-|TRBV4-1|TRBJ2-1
TGCGCCAGCAGCCAAGATTCGATTAGCTCCTACAATGAGCAGTTCTTC
CASSQDSISSYNEQFF
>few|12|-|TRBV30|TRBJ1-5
TGTGCCATGGAGATTAGCAATCAGCCCCAGCATTTT
CAMEISNQPQHF
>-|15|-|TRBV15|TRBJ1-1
TGTGCCACCAGCAGAGGAGGACACCAAGGCACTGAAGCTTTCTTT
CATSRGGHQGTEAFF
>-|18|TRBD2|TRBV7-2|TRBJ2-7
TGTGCCAGCAGCTCAAGGACTAGCGGGGCGGGGGGTAGCTACGAGCAGTACTTC
CASSSRTSGAGGSYEQYF
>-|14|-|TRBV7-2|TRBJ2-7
TGTGCCAGCAGCTTAGAGAGTTACGGGGGCGAGCAGTACTTC
CASSLESYGGEQYF
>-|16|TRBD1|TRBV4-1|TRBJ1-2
TGCGCCAGCAGCCTAACTACCGGGACAGGCAGCTATGGCTACACCTTC
CASSLTTGTGSYGYTF
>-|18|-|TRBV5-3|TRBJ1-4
TGTGCCAGAAGCCCATTGAGGGGGACCAGAGCAACTAATGAAAAACTGTTTTTT
CARSPLRGTRATNEKLFF
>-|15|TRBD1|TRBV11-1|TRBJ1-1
TGTGCCAGCAGCTTAAGCCTTGGACAGGGATCGTTAGCTTTCTTT
CASSLSLGQGSLAFF
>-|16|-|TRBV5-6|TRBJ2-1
TGTGCCAGCATCACTATTAGTACGTACACGAAGGATGAGCAGTTCTTC
CASITISTYTKDEQFF
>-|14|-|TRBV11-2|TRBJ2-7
TGTGCCAGCAGCTTAACTAGTTCTTACTACGAGCAGTACTTC
CASSLTSSYYEQYF
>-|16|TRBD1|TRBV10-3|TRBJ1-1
TGTGCCATCAGTGAACCTAGGACAGGGAGGAACACTGAAGCTTTCTTT
CAISEPRTGRNTEAFF
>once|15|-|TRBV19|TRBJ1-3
TGTGCCAGTAGGACCGGACAGCTCATCGGAAACACCATATATTTT
CASRTGQLIGNTIYF
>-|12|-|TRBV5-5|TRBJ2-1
TGTGCCAGCAGGGCAACAGCCGATGAGCAGTTCTTC
CASRATADEQFF
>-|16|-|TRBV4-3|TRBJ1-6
TGCGCCAGCAGCCAAGATCCGGGGGCCCCCGAGGCACCCCTCCACTTT
CASSQDPGAPEAPLHF
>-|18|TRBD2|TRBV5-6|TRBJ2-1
TGTGCCAGCAGCTTGTTTAGGTTAGGACTAGCGGGAGATAATGAGCAGTTCTTC
CASSLFRLGLAGDNEQFF
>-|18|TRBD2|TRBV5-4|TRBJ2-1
TGTGCCAGCAGCTCTGAGGCGGGAGGAAGGGGATTATACAATGAGCAGTTCTTC
CASSSEAGGRGLYNEQFF
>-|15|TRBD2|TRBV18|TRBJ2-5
TGTGCCAGCTCACCGAACCAAGGACTAGCAGAGACCCAGTACTTC
CASSPNQGLAETQYF
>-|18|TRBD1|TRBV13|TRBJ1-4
TGTGCCAGCAGCCAACGGACAGGGAAGTCTCGGGTGAATGAAAAACTGTTTTTT
CASSQRTGKSRVNEKLFF
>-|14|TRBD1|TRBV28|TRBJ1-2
TGTGCCAGCACCCCATACCGGGACAGGGGCGGCTACACCTTC
CASTPYRDRGGYTF
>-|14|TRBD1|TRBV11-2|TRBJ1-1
TGTGCCAGCAGCTTATCAGGGGGCGGCACTGAAGCTTTCTTT
CASSLSGGGTEAFF
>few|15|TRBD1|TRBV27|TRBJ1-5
TGTGCCAGCAGTCCCCGACAGGGGCCAAATCAGCCCCAGCATTTT
CASSPRQGPNQPQHF
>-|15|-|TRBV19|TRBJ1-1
TGTGCCAGTAGTAGCTTATCAGGATTCGACACTGAAGCTTTCTTT
CASSSLSGFDTEAFF
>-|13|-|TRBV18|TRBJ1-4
TGTGCCAGCTCAAGGGACAAAAATGAAAAACTGTTTTTT
CASSRDKNEKLFF
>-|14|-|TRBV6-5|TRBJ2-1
TGTGCCAGCAGTCCGAAGTCGTCCTACAATGAGCAGTTCTTC
CASSPKSSYNEQFF
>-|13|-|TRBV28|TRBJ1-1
TGTGCCAGCAGTTTATTTCTCCAGGAGGAAGCTTTCTTT
CASSLFLQEEAFF
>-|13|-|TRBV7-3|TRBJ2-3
TGTGCCAGCAGCTCCCGGTATTTCGATACGCAGTATTTT
CASSSRYFDTQYF
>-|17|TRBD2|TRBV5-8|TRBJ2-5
TGTGCCAGCAGCTTGAGGGGTCTAGCGGAAGGCCCCGGGACCCAGTACTTC
CASSLRGLAEGPGTQYF
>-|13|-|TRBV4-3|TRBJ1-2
TGCGCCAGCAGCCAAGAGACCCGGCATGGCTACACCTTC
CASSQETRHGYTF
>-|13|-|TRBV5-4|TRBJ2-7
TGTGCCAGCAGTCCAAGACTAGTTGGCGAGCAGTACTTC
CASSPRLVGEQYF
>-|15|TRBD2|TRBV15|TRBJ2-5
TGTGCCACCAGCAGAGATCGGGGGGGGCGCGGGACCCAGTACTTC
CATSRDRGGRGTQYF
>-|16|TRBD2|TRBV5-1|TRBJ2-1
TGCGCCAGCAGCCTCCCCCTGACGGGAGGGGGAAATGAGCAGTTCTTC
CASSLPLTGGGNEQFF